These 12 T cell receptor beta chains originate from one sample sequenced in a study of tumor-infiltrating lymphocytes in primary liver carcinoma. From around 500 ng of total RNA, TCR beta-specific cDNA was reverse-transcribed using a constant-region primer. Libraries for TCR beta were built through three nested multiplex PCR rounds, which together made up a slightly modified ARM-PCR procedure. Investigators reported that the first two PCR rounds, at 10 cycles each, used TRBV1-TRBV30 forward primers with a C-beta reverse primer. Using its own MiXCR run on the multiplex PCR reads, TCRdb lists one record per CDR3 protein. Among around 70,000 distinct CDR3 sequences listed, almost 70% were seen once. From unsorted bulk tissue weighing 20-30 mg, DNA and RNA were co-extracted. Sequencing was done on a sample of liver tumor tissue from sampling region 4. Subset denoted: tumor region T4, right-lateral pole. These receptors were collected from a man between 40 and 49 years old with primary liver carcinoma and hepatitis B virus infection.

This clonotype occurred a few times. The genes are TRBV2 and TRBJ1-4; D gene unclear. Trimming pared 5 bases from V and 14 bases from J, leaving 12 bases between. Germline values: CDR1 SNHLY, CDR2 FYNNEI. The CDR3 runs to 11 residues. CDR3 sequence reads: CASSSGRSLFF. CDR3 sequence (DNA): TGTGCCAGCAGTTCCGGCCGCTCGCTGTTTTTT.

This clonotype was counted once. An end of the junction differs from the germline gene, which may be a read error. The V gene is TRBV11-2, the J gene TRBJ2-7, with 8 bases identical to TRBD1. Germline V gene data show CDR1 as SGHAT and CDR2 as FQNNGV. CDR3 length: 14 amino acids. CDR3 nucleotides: TGTGCCAGCTGCTTGGGACAGGTGGACCACGAGCAGTACTTC. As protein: CASCLGQVDHEQYF.

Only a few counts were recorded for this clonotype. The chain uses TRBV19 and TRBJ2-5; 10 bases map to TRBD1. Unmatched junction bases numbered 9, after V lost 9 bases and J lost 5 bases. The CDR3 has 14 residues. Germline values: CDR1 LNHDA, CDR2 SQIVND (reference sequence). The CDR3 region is CASSGTGALETQYF. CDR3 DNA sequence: TGTGCCAGCTCCGGGACAGGGGCTTTGGAGACCCAGTACTTC.

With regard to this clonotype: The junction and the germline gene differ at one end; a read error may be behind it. The chain's CDR3 is CAGSLETSTQTDTQYF. DNA of the CDR3: TGTGCCGGCAGCCTCGAGACTAGCACACAAACAGACACGCAGTATTTT. The rearrangement links TRBV11-1 to TRBJ2-3; 7 bases match TRBD2. This CDR3 contains 16 residues. Germline CDR1 reads SGHAT; CDR2 reads FQDESV (reference sequence).

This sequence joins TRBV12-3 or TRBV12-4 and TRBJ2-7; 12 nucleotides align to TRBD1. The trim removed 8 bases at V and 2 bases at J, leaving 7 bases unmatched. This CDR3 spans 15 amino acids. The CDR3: CASGIGTGGPYEQYF. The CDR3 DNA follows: TGTGCCAGCGGTATCGGGACAGGGGGCCCCTACGAGCAGTACTTC.

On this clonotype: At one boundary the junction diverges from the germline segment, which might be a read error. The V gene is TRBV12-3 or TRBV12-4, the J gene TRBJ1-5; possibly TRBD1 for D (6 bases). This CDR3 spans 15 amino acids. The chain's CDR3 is CVSSSLGGDNQPQHF. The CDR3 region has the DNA TGTGTCAGCAGTTCGTTAGGGGGGGACAATCAGCCCCAGCATTTT.

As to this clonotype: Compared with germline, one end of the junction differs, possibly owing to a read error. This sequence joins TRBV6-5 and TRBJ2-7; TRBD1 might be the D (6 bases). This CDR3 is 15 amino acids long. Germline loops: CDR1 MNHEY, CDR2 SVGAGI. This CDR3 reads CTSRGGSPPSYVQYF. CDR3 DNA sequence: TGTACCAGCAGGGGTGGCTCCCCTCCCTCCTACGTGCAGTACTTC.

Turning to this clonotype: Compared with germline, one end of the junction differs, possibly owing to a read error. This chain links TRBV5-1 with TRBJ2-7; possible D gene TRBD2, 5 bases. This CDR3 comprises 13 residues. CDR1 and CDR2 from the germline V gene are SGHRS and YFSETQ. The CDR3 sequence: CASREGSSYEQHF. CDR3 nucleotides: TGCGCCAGCAGGGAAGGGAGCTCCTACGAGCAGCACTTC.

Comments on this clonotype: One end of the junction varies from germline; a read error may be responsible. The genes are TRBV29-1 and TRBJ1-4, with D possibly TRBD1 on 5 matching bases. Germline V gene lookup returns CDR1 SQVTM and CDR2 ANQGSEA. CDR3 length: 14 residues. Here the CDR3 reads CRVEVTTENEKLFF. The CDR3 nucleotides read TGCAGAGTTGAAGTAACGACAGAGAATGAAAAACTGTTTTTT.

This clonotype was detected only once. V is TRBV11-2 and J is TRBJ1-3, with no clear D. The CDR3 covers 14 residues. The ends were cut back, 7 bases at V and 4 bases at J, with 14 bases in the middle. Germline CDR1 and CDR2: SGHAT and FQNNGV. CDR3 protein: CASNPSTRGNTIYF. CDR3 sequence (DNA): TGTGCCAGCAACCCCTCGACGCGAGGAAACACCATATATTTT.

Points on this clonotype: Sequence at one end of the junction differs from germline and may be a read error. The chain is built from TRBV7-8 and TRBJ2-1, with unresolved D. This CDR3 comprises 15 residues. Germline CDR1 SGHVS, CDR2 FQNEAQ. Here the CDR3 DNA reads TGTGCCAGCAGACCGGCAAGTGGTTCCTACGATGAGCAGTTCTTC. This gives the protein CASRPASGSYDEQFF. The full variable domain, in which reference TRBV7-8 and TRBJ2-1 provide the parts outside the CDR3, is GAGVSQSPRYKVAKRGQDVALRCDPISGHVSLFWYQQALGQGPEFLTYFQNEAQLDKSGLPSDRFFAERPEGSVSTLKIQRTQQEDSAVYLCASRPASGSYDEQFFGPGTRLTVL.

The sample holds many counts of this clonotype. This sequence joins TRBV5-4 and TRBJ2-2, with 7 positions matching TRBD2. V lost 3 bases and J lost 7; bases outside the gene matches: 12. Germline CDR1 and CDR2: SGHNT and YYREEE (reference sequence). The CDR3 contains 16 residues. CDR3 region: CASSSGLGGRIGELFF. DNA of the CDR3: TGTGCCAGCAGCTCTGGACTAGGTGGGAGGATCGGGGAGCTGTTTTTT.